These T cell receptor beta chains were read from a single sample in a study of CD8+CD57+ T cells in acquired aplastic anemia. Using its own MiXCR run on the reads, TCRdb lists one record per CDR3 protein. The profile shows roughly 17,000 distinct CDR3 sequences, about 40% of them singletons. The sample was CD8+CD57+ T cells sorted from PBMCs. These receptors all come from a human donor with aplastic anemia. Both conserved end residues are part of each CDR3. D genes are given only for firm matches. The size of a clone is reported for some rows only, either as once, few or many, or as a class for expanded clones.

>TRBJ1-2|few|.|TRBV24-1|13
CATSARGEYGYTF
TGTGCCACCAGTGCTCGGGGGGAGTATGGCTACACCTTC
>TRBJ2-3|many|TRBD2|TRBV6-4|14
CASSDGGGADTQYF
TGTGCCAGCAGTGACGGCGGGGGGGCAGATACGCAGTATTTT
>TRBJ2-1|few|.|TRBV19|14
CASSSRGTYNEQFF
TGTGCCAGTAGTTCGAGGGGGACGTACAATGAGCAGTTCTTC
>TRBJ1-6|.|.|TRBV2|17
CTSSEAAPGQRNSPLHF
TGTACCAGCAGTGAAGCCGCTCCTGGCCAGAGAAATTCACCCCTCCACTTT
>TRBJ1-1|many|.|TRBV11-2|17
CASSLVKVGNMNTEAFF
TGTGCCAGCAGCTTAGTAAAAGTTGGAAACATGAACACTGAAGCTTTCTTT
>TRBJ2-7|many|TRBD1|TRBV25-1|14
CASSEWTGGYEQYF
TGTGCCAGCAGTGAATGGACAGGGGGCTACGAGCAGTACTTC
>TRBJ1-5|many|TRBD1|TRBV19|15
CASSKDREGAQPQHF
TGTGCCAGTAGCAAGGACAGGGAAGGAGCTCAGCCCCAGCATTTT
>TRBJ1-1|.|.|TRBV6-1|13
CASSEQENTEAFF
TGTGCCAGCAGTGAACAGGAGAACACTGAAGCTTTCTTT
>TRBJ1-2|.|.|TRBV7-8|15
CASTEERGDLYGYTF
TGCGCCAGCACAGAAGAGAGGGGGGACCTCTATGGCTACACCTTC
>TRBJ2-2|medium-sized|.|TRBV2|13
CASSQDSPGELFF
TGTGCCAGCAGTCAGGACAGTCCCGGGGAGCTGTTTTTT
>TRBJ2-5|.|TRBD1|TRBV20-1|15
CSARDATGAKETQYF
TGCAGTGCTAGAGACGCCACAGGGGCCAAGGAGACCCAGTACTTC
>TRBJ1-2|few|TRBD1|TRBV5-5|15
CASSLAWDRFYGYTF
TGTGCCAGCAGCTTGGCCTGGGACAGGTTCTATGGCTACACCTTC
>TRBJ2-3|.|TRBD2|TRBV15|15
CATSIRLAGADTQYF
TGTGCCACCAGCATTCGACTAGCGGGGGCAGATACGCAGTATTTT
>TRBJ2-3|.|.|TRBV5-4|16
CASSLGQETRTDTQYF
TGTGCCAGCAGCTTGGGGCAGGAAACCCGCACAGATACGCAGTATTTT
>TRBJ2-2|few|.|TRBV15|14
CATSKNSMSGELFF
TGTGCCACCAGCAAGAATAGTATGTCCGGGGAGCTGTTTTTT
>TRBJ2-7|.|TRBD1|TRBV20-1|14
CSARQQGSFEEQYF
TGCAGTGCTAGACAACAGGGGTCGTTTGAAGAGCAGTACTTC
>TRBJ2-1|many|.|TRBV5-6|13
CASSYGTTNEQFF
TGTGCCAGCAGTTATGGGACCACCAATGAGCAGTTCTTC
>TRBJ2-5|.|.|TRBV19|14
CASSISPAEGTQYF
TGTGCCAGTAGTATATCCCCCGCAGAGGGGACCCAGTACTTC
>TRBJ1-6|few|TRBD1|TRBV5-6|16
CASRPGQGSGNSPLHF
TGTGCCAGCAGACCTGGACAGGGGAGTGGCAATTCACCCCTCCACTTT
>TRBJ2-1|many|.|TRBV27|14
CASRGGLGWSEQFF
TGTGCCAGCAGGGGGGGACTGGGGTGGTCGGAGCAGTTCTTC
>TRBJ2-1|once|.|TRBV5-1|13
CASSLGQHNEQFF
TGCGCCAGCAGCTTGGGCCAGCACAATGAGCAGTTCTTC
>TRBJ2-1|few|TRBD2|TRBV20-1|16
CSARPTSGRAYNEQFF
TGCAGTGCTAGACCTACTAGCGGGCGGGCCTACAATGAGCAGTTCTTC
>TRBJ2-1|many|TRBD2|TRBV15|16
CATSSRTASGVHEQFF
TGTGCCACCAGCTCCCGCACGGCCAGCGGGGTACATGAGCAGTTCTTC
>TRBJ2-1|many|.|TRBV5-5|15
CASSLLGDSINEQFF
TGTGCCAGCAGCCTTCTTGGGGACTCGATCAATGAGCAGTTCTTC
>TRBJ2-7|few|.|TRBV24-1|16
CATSDPSTGTPYEQYF
TGTGCCACCAGTGACCCGTCCACCGGGACTCCCTACGAGCAGTACTTC
>TRBJ1-3|.|.|TRBV5-6|15
CASSPDGRNGNTIYF
TGTGCCAGCAGCCCGGACGGGAGAAATGGAAACACCATATATTTT
>TRBJ2-3|many|.|TRBV29-1|13
CSELATSTDTQYF
TGCAGCGAGCTGGCTACCAGCACAGATACGCAGTATTTT
>TRBJ2-7|.|TRBD2|TRBV7-2|15
CASSLAGTSADRQYF
TGTGCCAGCAGCTTAGCCGGGACTAGCGCCGATCGGCAGTACTTC
>TRBJ2-1|once|TRBD2|TRBV11-1|16
CASSFPGLAGDAEQFF
TGTGCCAGCAGCTTCCCGGGACTAGCGGGAGACGCTGAGCAGTTCTTC
>TRBJ1-4|.|TRBD1|TRBV29-1|14
CSAETGVTNEKLFF
TGCAGCGCGGAGACAGGGGTAACTAATGAAAAACTGTTTTTT
>TRBJ1-2|few|TRBD1|TRBV20-1|12
CSAMTGDYGYTF
TGCAGTGCCATGACAGGGGACTATGGCTACACCTTC
>TRBJ2-7|.|TRBD1|TRBV15|17
CATSRPFPGQGNYEQYF
TGTGCCACCAGCAGACCATTTCCGGGACAGGGGAACTACGAGCAGTACTTC
>TRBJ1-6|.|.|TRBV15|17
CATSSHGRFSYNSPLHF
TGTGCCACCAGCAGCCACGGGAGATTCTCCTATAATTCACCCCTCCACTTT
>TRBJ1-2|.|.|TRBV11-1|13
CASSLADSYGYTF
TGTGCCAGCAGCTTAGCTGACAGCTATGGCTACACCTTC
>TRBJ2-7|many|TRBD1|TRBV5-1|15
CASSRGTGGFYEQYF
TGCGCCAGCAGCCGAGGGACAGGGGGCTTCTACGAGCAGTACTTC
>TRBJ2-1|few|.|TRBV24-1|13
CATSERGCNEQFF
TGTGCCACCAGTGAGAGGGGTTGCAATGAGCAGTTCTTC
>TRBJ1-4|.|TRBD1|TRBV10-1|14
CASSELRGSEKLFF
TGCGCCAGCAGTGAACTCAGGGGGAGCGAAAAACTGTTTTTT
>TRBJ1-3|few|.|TRBV20-1|16
CSARKSGRGSGNTIYF
TGCAGTGCTAGAAAGTCGGGCAGGGGTTCTGGAAACACCATATATTTT
>TRBJ2-7|many|.|TRBV19|13
CASNEGVSYEQYF
TGTGCCAGTAATGAAGGGGTTTCCTACGAGCAGTACTTC
>TRBJ2-1|.|TRBD2|TRBV5-1|15
CASSLNLRGGNEQFF
TGCGCCAGCAGCCTGAATCTCCGGGGGGGGAATGAGCAGTTCTTC
>TRBJ2-1|many|.|TRBV29-1|10
CSVHYNEQFF
TGCAGCGTCCATTACAATGAGCAGTTCTTC
>TRBJ2-2|.|TRBD1|TRBV9|19
CASSARPVRDRVTTGELFF
TGTGCCAGCAGCGCCCGCCCCGTAAGGGACAGGGTAACCACCGGGGAGCTGTTTTTT
>TRBJ2-2|.|.|TRBV12-3/TRBV12-4|13
CASSFLVTGELFF
TGTGCCAGCAGTTTTCTTGTCACCGGGGAGCTGTTTTTT